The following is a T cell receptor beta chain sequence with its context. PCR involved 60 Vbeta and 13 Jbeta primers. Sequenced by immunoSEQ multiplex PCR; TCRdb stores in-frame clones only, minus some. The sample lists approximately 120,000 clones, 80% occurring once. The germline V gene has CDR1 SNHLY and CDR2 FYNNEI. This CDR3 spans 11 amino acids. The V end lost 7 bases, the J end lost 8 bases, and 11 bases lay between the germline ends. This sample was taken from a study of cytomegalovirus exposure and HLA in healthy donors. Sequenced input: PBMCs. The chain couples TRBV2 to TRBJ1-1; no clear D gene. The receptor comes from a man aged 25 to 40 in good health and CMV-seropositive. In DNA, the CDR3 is TGTGCCAGCAATCCCGGGATGGAAGCTTTCTTT. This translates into CASNPGMEAFF.